These 21 T cell receptor beta chains originate from one sample sequenced in a study of blood T cell repertoires in COVID-19. The protocol was immunoSEQ multiplex PCR, while the TCRdb copy is restricted to in-frame clones and leaves out a portion. This sample yields 140,000 to 150,000 clones, of which around 77% are seen a single time; 7% to 9% belongs to the top ten. The material sequenced was peripheral blood. All receptors come from a man in his fifties with active or convalescent COVID-19.

The gene calls are TRBV7-3 and TRBJ2-3; possible D gene TRBD2, 6 bases. The V and J ends lost 5 bases and 0 bases respectively, with 18 bases between them. Germline V gene sequence: CDR1 SGHTA, CDR2 FQGTGA. This CDR3 region has 17 residues. CDR3: CASSPPRERKSTDTQYF. The CDR3 region has the DNA TGTGCCAGCAGCCCCCCCCGGGAGAGAAAAAGCACAGATACGCAGTATTTT.

This clone was recorded at least ten times. The chain uses TRBV21-1 and TRBJ1-4; whether TRBD1, the table's D call, matches the DNA was not checked. TRBV21-1 is a documented pseudogene. The CDR3 length is 17 residues. This CDR3 is CASSKARPQGLREKLFF. The CDR3, as DNA: TGTGCCAGCAGCAAAGCGCGGCCCCAGGGTTTGAGGGAAAAACTGTTTTTT.

This clone was recorded only once. This chain links TRBV7-3 with TRBJ2-3, with D possibly being TRBD2 (6 bases). V was cut by 2 bases and J by 2 bases, with 11 bases left in between. Germline V gene lookup returns CDR1 SGHTA and CDR2 FQGTGA. This CDR3 spans 15 amino acids. The CDR3 loop is CASSLGGALTDTQYF. CDR3 DNA: TGTGCCAGCAGCTTAGGCGGGGCCCTCACAGATACGCAGTATTTT.

The V gene is TRBV9, the J gene TRBJ2-5; D is ambiguous. In germline, CDR1 is SGDLS, CDR2 YYNGEE. This CDR3 spans 15 amino acids. V was pared by 4 bases and J by 1 base, with 14 bases between. The CDR3 protein is CASSLNLGVQETQYF. In DNA form, the CDR3 reads TGTGCCAGCAGCTTGAATCTGGGCGTCCAAGAGACCCAGTACTTC. The variable domain in full, completed from reference TRBV9 and TRBJ2-5, reads DSGVTQTPKHLITATGQRVTLRCSPRSGDLSVYWYQQSLDQGLQFLIQYYNGEERAKGNILERFSAQQFPDLHSELNLSSLELGDSALYFCASSLNLGVQETQYFGPGTRLLVL.

This clone has more than one count but fewer than ten. The chain couples TRBV12-3 or TRBV12-4 to TRBJ1-5, with TRBD1 matching over 8 bases. With 7 bases clipped from V and 7 bases from J, the junction kept 6 bases outside the gene matches. The CDR3 runs to 13 residues. CDR3 bases: TGTGCCAGCACCAGGGGGCTAGGGCAGCCCCAGCATTTT. Translating it yields CASTRGLGQPQHF.

This chain joins TRBV12-2 and TRBJ2-7; the D call of TRBD2 is as the table states it, not checked on the DNA. TRBV12-2 is a listed pseudogene. CDR3 length: 15 amino acids. CDR3 amino acids: CASRLSLEDYPEQYF. DNA of the CDR3: TGTGCAAGTCGCTTATCGCTGGAGGATTATCCCGAGCAGTACTTC.

The chain has TRBV7-6 and TRBJ1-5; D ambiguous. This CDR3 contains 13 residues. The ends were cut back, 5 bases at V and 0 bases at J, with 5 bases in the middle. CDR1 is SGHVS, CDR2 FNYEAQ, per germline. The CDR3 loop is CASSPNSNQPQHF. The CDR3 coding sequence is TGTGCCAGCAGCCCTAATAGCAATCAGCCCCAGCATTTT.

The chain couples TRBV24-1 to TRBJ2-2; D possibly corresponds to TRBD2 (5 bases). V was shortened by 5 bases and J by 6 bases, with 9 bases between the two germline ends. CDR1 is KGHDR, CDR2 SFDVKD, per germline. The CDR3 covers 13 residues. The CDR3 coding sequence is TGTGCCACCAGTGTCCTGGGAGCCGGGGAGCTGTTTTTT. Residues: CATSVLGAGELFF.

The J gene is TRBJ2-5, the V gene TRBV7-3; 7 positions agree with TRBD2. V was clipped by 2 bases and J by 7 bases; unmatched bases: 10. In germline, CDR1 is SGHTA, CDR2 FQGTGA. The CDR3 totals 15 residues. CDR3 coding DNA: TGTGCCAGCAGCTTATTCCCTGGGGGGGAAGGGACCCAGTACTTC. Amino acids: CASSLFPGGEGTQYF.

The rearrangement uses TRBV9 and TRBJ2-2; possible D gene TRBD1, 6 bases. V was shortened by 4 bases and J by 0 bases, with 10 bases between the two germline ends. This CDR3 is 15 amino acids long. From germline, CDR1 is SGDLS and CDR2 YYNGEE. The CDR3 DNA sequence: TGTGCCAGCAGCACAACAGGGACGAACACCGGGGAGCTGTTTTTT. Translation gives CASSTTGTNTGELFF. The full variable domain, its missing parts supplied by reference TRBV9 and TRBJ2-2, is DSGVTQTPKHLITATGQRVTLRCSPRSGDLSVYWYQQSLDQGLQFLIQYYNGEERAKGNILERFSAQQFPDLHSELNLSSLELGDSALYFCASSTTGTNTGELFFGEGSRLTVL.

V gene TRBV7-2 combines with J gene TRBJ1-5; TRBD1 aligns across 7 bases. V lost 5 bases, J lost 7 bases, and 11 bases stayed unmatched. The CDR3 consists of 15 residues. Germline CDR1 reads SGHTA; CDR2 reads FQGNSA. The CDR3 protein is CASSPVTGMGQPQHF. The CDR3, as DNA: TGTGCCAGCAGCCCCGTGACAGGGATGGGGCAGCCCCAGCATTTT.

The chain is built from TRBV5-1 and TRBJ1-3, with D perhaps matching TRBD1 (5 bases). The length of the CDR3 is 16 residues. CDR1 and CDR2 from the germline V gene are SGHRS and YFSETQ. V lost 0 bases, J lost 4 bases, and 14 bases lay in between. The CDR3 sequence: CASSLEGQGNGNTIYF. The CDR3 coding sequence is TGCGCCAGCAGCTTGGAGGGGCAGGGTAACGGAAACACCATATATTTT.

The J gene is TRBJ1-6, the V gene TRBV5-1; TRBD1 matches 7 bases. The CDR3 loop spans 15 amino acids. The V gene's germline CDR1 is SGHRS and CDR2 YFSETQ. The trim removed 0 bases at V and 12 bases at J, leaving 9 bases unmatched. The CDR3 loop is CASSLGGQWGQPLHF. In DNA, the CDR3 is TGCGCCAGCAGCTTGGGGGGACAGTGGGGTCAACCCCTCCACTTT.

This clone was detected a few times. The chain couples TRBV6-6 to TRBJ2-3, with TRBD1 as a possible D gene (5 bases). The CDR3 spans 14 residues. The V end was cut by 9 bases, the J end by 2 bases, with 15 bases between. Per the germline V gene, CDR1 is MNHNY and CDR2 is SVGAGI (reference sequence). The CDR3 DNA sequence: TGTGCCAGTCGAGAGTGGGGCAACACAGATACGCAGTATTTT. This gives the protein CASREWGNTDTQYF.

This clone was counted a few times. The chain is built from TRBV5-1 and TRBJ1-3, with TRBD1 matching over 7 bases. V dropped 4 bases and J dropped 4; count of bases not matched to a gene: 8. CDR1 and CDR2 from the germline V gene are SGHRS and YFSETQ. The CDR3 spans 15 residues. CDR3 nucleotides: TGCGCCAGCAGCCCTCGAACAGGGGACGGAAACACCATATATTTT. This codes for CASSPRTGDGNTIYF.

This sequence joins TRBV28 and TRBJ2-2; D possibly corresponds to TRBD2 (6 bases). Germline V gene sequence: CDR1 MDHEN, CDR2 SYDVKM. The CDR3 loop spans 16 amino acids. V lost 4 bases to trimming and J lost 5 bases, with 17 bases between them. CDR3 sequence: CASSYPPTAGTGELFF. DNA for the CDR3: TGTGCCAGCAGTTACCCCCCTACCGCGGGGACCGGGGAGCTGTTTTTT.

The chain recombines TRBV6-1 with TRBJ1-2, with 10 bases fitting TRBD1. The trim removed 2 bases at V and 7 bases at J, leaving 10 bases unmatched. This CDR3 comprises 16 residues. Germline CDR1 and CDR2: MNHNS and SASEGT. The CDR3 is CASSESPGTGEVGYTF. The CDR3 nucleotides read TGTGCCAGCAGTGAATCCCCCGGGACAGGGGAGGTTGGCTACACCTTC.

The table lists this clone with a count of one. The chain employs TRBV12-5 and TRBJ2-2; 7 bases are a match to TRBD2. With 0 bases clipped from V and 5 bases from J, the junction kept 9 bases outside the gene matches. The CDR3 has 17 amino acids. Per germline, CDR1 LGHNT and CDR2 FRNRAP. The CDR3 bases are TGTGCTAGTGGTTTGGTACGTCTAGCGGCCGATACCGGGGAGCTGTTTTTT. Translation: CASGLVRLAADTGELFF. The whole variable domain, filled in from reference TRBV12-5 and TRBJ2-2, reads DARVTQTPRHKVTEMGQEVTMRCQPILGHNTVFWYRQTMMQGLELLAYFRNRAPLDDSGMPKDRFSAEMPDATLATLKIQPSEPRDSAVYFCASGLVRLAADTGELFFGEGSRLTVL.

The chain employs TRBV2 and TRBJ2-7; TRBD2 aligns across 9 bases. V trimming: 4 bases; J trimming: 3 bases; junction bases outside the gene matches: 7. CDR3 length equals 15 residues. Looked up from germline, CDR1 is SNHLY and CDR2 is FYNNEI. CDR3 nucleotide sequence: TGTGCCAGCAGTGCGGGGGCGGGAGGGAGCTACGAGCAGTACTTC. Residues: CASSAGAGGSYEQYF.

The rearrangement joins TRBV5-1 to TRBJ2-1; weak D call: TRBD1 (6 bases). Germline loops: CDR1 SGHRS, CDR2 YFSETQ. The CDR3 totals 15 residues. V was pared by 2 bases and J by 0 bases, with 9 bases between. This chain's CDR3 is CASSFRGSSYNEQFF. The CDR3 DNA reads TGCGCCAGCAGCTTTAGGGGGAGCTCCTACAATGAGCAGTTCTTC.

The chain is built from TRBV7-9 and TRBJ2-1; D perhaps matches TRBD2 (5 bases). The CDR3 length is 12 residues. Germline V CDR1 and CDR2: SEHNR, FQNEAQ (reference sequence). V was pared by 9 bases and J by 1 base, with 7 bases between. CDR3 bases: TGTGCCAGGGGAGATTCCTACAATGAGCAGTTCTTC. Translation gives CARGDSYNEQFF.